This entry lists 22 T cell receptor beta chains sequenced from one sample in a study of control samples from healthy donors and cancer patients. TCRdb's copy holds only in-frame clones and misses some; the assay was immunoSEQ multiplex PCR. This table holds 8,500 to 11,000 clones, more than 75% found once. Sequencing was carried out using PBMCs. These receptors were obtained from a man aged 60 to 75 with colorectal cancer.

The V and J genes are TRBV27 and TRBJ2-1; TRBD2 aligns across 7 bases. The CDR3 is 13 residues long. Germline loops: CDR1 MNHEY, CDR2 SMNVEV (reference sequence). V lost 3 bases to trimming and J lost 9 bases; unmatched junction nucleotides: 5. The CDR3 sequence: CASSFTSAGEQFF. In nucleotides, the CDR3 is TGTGCCAGCAGTTTTACTAGCGCGGGTGAGCAGTTCTTC.

This chain connects TRBV7-8 to TRBJ1-6; D unclear. The germline V gene has CDR1 SGHVS and CDR2 FQNEAQ. CDR3 length equals 14 residues. Between the trimmed V and J ends, which lost 1 base and 9 bases, there was a span of 10 bases. This CDR3 is CASSLGGVGSPLHF. The CDR3 nucleotides read TGTGCCAGCAGCTTAGGGGGAGTAGGTTCACCCCTCCACTTT.

V is TRBV11-3 and J is TRBJ2-3; D is possibly TRBD1 or TRBD2 (5 bases each). The V and J ends lost 5 bases and 4 bases respectively, with 10 bases between them. The germline CDR1 and CDR2 sequences are SGHNT and YENEEA. This CDR3 has 13 amino acids. CDR3 bases: TGTGCCAGCAGCCTTGGGGGATCAGATACGCAGTATTTT. It is translated as CASSLGGSDTQYF.

The rearrangement uses TRBV19 and TRBJ2-1; possible D gene TRBD2, 5 bases. The ends were cut back, 3 bases at V and 0 bases at J, with 9 bases in the middle. Germline CDR1 reads LNHDA; CDR2 reads SQIVND (reference sequence). The CDR3 has 15 amino acids. This chain's CDR3 is CASSIDYSSYNEQFF. The DNA for the CDR3 is TGTGCCAGTAGTATCGACTACAGCTCCTACAATGAGCAGTTCTTC.

Here the CDR3 DNA reads TGTGCCAGCAGTTACCGTGGGGCAGGCAATCAGCCCCAGCATTTT. Translation: CASSYRGAGNQPQHF. The gene calls are TRBV6-2 or TRBV6-3 and TRBJ1-5; perhaps TRBD1 as D (5 bases). The germline V gene encodes CDR1 MNHEY and CDR2 SVGEGT. CDR3 length: 15 residues. Trimming took off 2 bases at V and 2 bases at J, with 10 bases between the two ends.

This clone was seen a single time. The V call is TRBV5-6, the J call TRBJ2-7, with D hard to call. V was cut by 4 bases and J by 1 base, with 15 bases left in between. The germline V gene encodes CDR1 SGHDT and CDR2 YYEEEE. This CDR3 has 15 residues. The CDR3 sequence: CASSRLPDGSYEQYF. As DNA, the CDR3 is TGTGCCAGCAGCCGGTTGCCCGACGGTTCCTACGAGCAGTACTTC.

The gene calls are TRBV27 and TRBJ1-5; D might be TRBD1 (6 bases). Between the trimmed V and J ends, which lost 4 bases and 7 bases, there was a span of 14 bases. The CDR3 spans 14 residues. Germline V CDR1 and CDR2: MNHEY, SMNVEV (reference sequence). The CDR3 loop is CASSSNTGRQPQHF. CDR3 DNA sequence: TGTGCCAGCAGTTCAAATACAGGGCGGCAGCCCCAGCATTTT.

This chain uses TRBV2 with TRBJ2-3, with D uncertain. V shed 6 bases and J shed 5 bases, with 6 bases lying between them. Germline CDR1 reads SNHLY; CDR2 reads FYNNEI. The CDR3 is 11 residues long. This CDR3 is CASRGVDTQYF. In nucleotides, the CDR3 is TGTGCCAGCAGGGGCGTAGATACGCAGTATTTT.

The chain combines TRBV25-1 with TRBJ1-2; D gene unclear. V was clipped by 1 base and J by 0 bases, with 9 bases between them. Per the germline V gene, CDR1 is MGHDK and CDR2 is SYGVNS. The CDR3 has 15 amino acids. The CDR3 coding sequence is TGTGCCAGCAGTGAATCCCCAGGCTCTAACTATGGCTACACCTTC. Translated, it gives CASSESPGSNYGYTF.

This chain uses TRBV28 with TRBJ2-6; D is ambiguous. Looked up from germline, CDR1 is MDHEN and CDR2 is SYDVKM. The CDR3 covers 15 residues. Trimming left V 0 bases short and J 4 bases short, with 7 bases between. CDR3 amino acids: CASSLWGRGANVLTF. The CDR3, as DNA: TGTGCCAGCAGTTTATGGGGCCGAGGGGCCAACGTCCTGACTTTC. Full variable domain (outside the CDR3, taken from reference TRBV28 and TRBJ2-6): DVKVTQSSRYLVKRTGEKVFLECVQDMDHENMFWYRQDPGLGLRLIYFSYDVKMKEKGDIPEGYSVSREKKERFSLILESASTNQTSMYLCASSLWGRGANVLTFGAGSRLTVL.

J is TRBJ2-1 and V is TRBV4-3; the D is unclear. The V gene's germline CDR1 is LGHNA and CDR2 YSLEER. This CDR3 region has 14 residues. Trimming took 0 bases from V and 2 from J, leaving 5 bases between them. The CDR3 sequence: CASSQEAAYNEQFF. In DNA form, the CDR3 reads TGCGCCAGCAGCCAAGAGGCAGCCTACAATGAGCAGTTCTTC.

The chain links TRBV13 to TRBJ2-7, with a possible D match to TRBD1 (6 bases). The CDR3 is 13 amino acids. With 1 base removed from V and 8 bases from J, the gap between germline ends came to 12 bases. CDR1 and CDR2 (germline): PRHDT, FYEKMQ (reference sequence). The CDR3 sequence: CASSLAQGMQQYF. CDR3 bases: TGTGCCAGCAGCTTAGCCCAGGGGATGCAGCAGTACTTC.

The chain has TRBV19 and TRBJ2-3, with 8 bases aligning to TRBD1. Germline loops: CDR1 LNHDA, CDR2 SQIVND (reference sequence). The CDR3 extends over 14 amino acids. V lost 3 bases and J lost 3; bases outside the gene matches: 2. In DNA, the CDR3 is TGTGCCAGTAGTATTCGACAGGGGACAGATACGCAGTATTTT. Encoded protein: CASSIRQGTDTQYF.

The chain joins TRBV4-1 to TRBJ1-2; 7 nucleotides agree with TRBD1. CDR1 and CDR2 (germline): MGHRA, YSYEKL. The CDR3 has 19 amino acids. Trimming cost V 3 bases and J 2 bases; bases outside gene matches: 18. The CDR3 DNA is TGCGCCAGCAGCCACGTCTTCTCCAGGGGGGCCGGCCTCAACTATGGCTACACCTTC. Translating it yields CASSHVFSRGAGLNYGYTF.

The chain recombines TRBV6-2 or TRBV6-3 with TRBJ1-1; weak D call: TRBD1 (5 bases). V dropped 4 bases and J dropped 5 bases, with 8 bases sitting between them. The CDR3 has 12 residues. Germline CDR1 reads MNHEY; CDR2 reads SVGEGT. CDR3 in amino acids: CASSLRQTEAFF. The CDR3 DNA follows: TGTGCCAGCAGTTTAAGACAGACTGAAGCTTTCTTT.

DNA for the CDR3: TGTGCCAGCAGTTACCTAGACAGGGGCCAGACCCAGTACTTC. Protein product: CASSYLDRGQTQYF. The rearrangement links TRBV6-5 to TRBJ2-5; 8 bases line up with TRBD1. In germline, CDR1 is MNHEY, CDR2 SVGAGI. J lost 6 bases, V lost 2 bases, and 5 bases had no gene match. CDR3 length: 14 amino acids.

The chain employs TRBV19 and TRBJ2-7, with D perhaps assigned TRBD1 or TRBD2 (5 bases each). Germline V gene lookup returns CDR1 LNHDA and CDR2 SQIVND (reference sequence). This CDR3 contains 15 residues. Trimming removed 5 bases from V and 3 bases from J, with 17 bases in between. The CDR3 nucleotides read TGTGCCAGTAGTTTAAACCGGGACGGACACTACGAGCAGTACTTC. As protein: CASSLNRDGHYEQYF.

The chain recombines TRBV2 with TRBJ2-5, with D unclear. Germline CDR1 and CDR2: SNHLY and FYNNEI. The CDR3 runs to 14 residues. The V end was cut by 6 bases, the J end by 3 bases, with 14 bases between. The CDR3 nucleotides read TGTGCCAGCAGATCCGACCCATGGGAAGAGACCCAGTACTTC. Its translation: CASRSDPWEETQYF.

The chain employs TRBV6-1 and TRBJ1-2, with D possibly being TRBD1 (6 bases). Trimming took 2 bases from V and 3 from J, leaving 10 bases between them. CDR3 size: 14 residues. Germline CDR1 MNHNS, CDR2 SASEGT. This chain's CDR3 is CASSERGADYGYTF. The CDR3 DNA is TGTGCCAGCAGTGAAAGGGGGGCAGACTATGGCTACACCTTC.

This chain links TRBV5-5 with TRBJ1-2, with no clear D. CDR1 and CDR2 (germline): SGHKS, YYEKEE (reference sequence). This CDR3 spans 14 amino acids. With 4 bases removed from V and 4 bases from J, the gap between germline ends came to 14 bases. The CDR3 DNA sequence: TGTGCCAGCAGCCCGTCCCGCCTCCTCTATGGCTACACCTTC. Its protein product is CASSPSRLLYGYTF.

The chain carries TRBV6-6 and TRBJ1-2; D remains ambiguous. Germline V CDR1 and CDR2: MNHNY, SVGAGI (reference sequence). The CDR3 contains 13 residues. The V gene lost 10 bases and the J gene lost 1 base, with 13 bases spanning the gap. This CDR3 is CATPDLHNYGYTF. The DNA for the CDR3 is TGTGCCACGCCGGACCTACATAACTATGGCTACACCTTC.

Here the CDR3 DNA reads TGTGCCAGCAGCTTGGAATGGACAGGGTCCTCTGGGGCCAACGTCCTGACTTTC. Its translation: CASSLEWTGSSGANVLTF. This chain joins TRBV5-5 and TRBJ2-6, with 8 bases that match TRBD1. Trimming took 0 bases from V and 0 from J; bases not matched to a gene: 5. The CDR3 runs to 18 residues. The germline V gene has CDR1 SGHKS and CDR2 YYEKEE (reference sequence). The full variable domain, rest sourced from reference TRBV5-5 and TRBJ2-6, is DAGVTQSPTHLIKTRGQQVTLRCSPISGHKSVSWYQQVLGQGPQFIFQYYEKEERGRGNFPDRFSARQFPNYSSELNVNALLLGDSALYLCASSLEWTGSSGANVLTFGAGSRLTVL.